The 26 T cell receptor beta chains below all came from one sample that was sequenced in a study of T cells in Graves' hyperthyroidism and ophthalmopathy. There were TCR beta CDR3 regions amplified from RNA transcripts. The HTBI primer set drove a first-round RT-PCR of the TCR CDR3. TCRdb re-derived calls from the multiplex PCR reads in MiXCR, one entry per CDR3 protein. In the table there are hundreds of thousands of distinct CDR3 sequences, about a sixth of which are singletons. Sample: blood. These receptor sequences come from a woman aged 18-35 years with Graves' ophthalmopathy.

The chain links TRBV7-2 to TRBJ1-6, with a weak D call TRBD1 (6 bases). CDR3 length: 13 amino acids. Between the trimmed V and J ends, which lost 3 bases and 9 bases, there was a span of 9 bases. The V gene's germline CDR1 is SGHTA and CDR2 FQGNSA. The CDR3 loop reads CASSLGTPSPLHF. The CDR3, as DNA: TGTGCCAGCAGCTTGGGGACACCTTCACCCCTCCACTTT.

CDR3: CASMSQGRSSYEQYF. The CDR3 DNA reads as TGTGCCAGCATGAGCCAGGGGCGCAGCTCCTACGAGCAGTACTTC. V gene TRBV2 combines with J gene TRBJ2-7, with a tentative D call TRBD1 (6 bases). From germline, CDR1 is SNHLY and CDR2 FYNNEI. The CDR3 totals 15 residues. Trimming removed 7 bases from V and 0 bases from J, with 16 bases in between.

This clonotype has more than one count but fewer than ten. This chain's CDR3 is CASSQRANTEAFF. The CDR3 DNA is TGTGCCAGCAGCCAGCGGGCAAACACTGAAGCTTTCTTT. The chain links TRBV4-2 to TRBJ1-1, with D unclear. This CDR3 region has 13 residues. The V end was cut by 3 bases, the J end by 2 bases, with 7 bases between. Per the germline V gene, CDR1 is LGHNA and CDR2 is YNFKEQ.

The V call is TRBV5-1, the J call TRBJ2-5, with 10 bases matching TRBD1. The junction had 6 bases not matched to a gene; V was cut back by 3 bases and J by 4 bases. The CDR3 covers 15 residues. The germline gives CDR1 SGHRS, CDR2 YFSETQ. CDR3 protein: CASSSGTGDRETQYF. The CDR3, as DNA: TGCGCCAGCAGCTCGGGGACAGGGGATCGAGAGACCCAGTACTTC.

This clonotype was seen only a few times. The V call is TRBV20-1, the J call TRBJ1-3; D not resolved. The V gene lost 3 bases and the J gene lost 3 bases, with 15 bases spanning the gap. This CDR3 has 15 residues. CDR1 is DFQATT, CDR2 SNEGSKA, per germline (reference sequence). CDR3 DNA sequence: TGCAGTGCTAGTGTCCCGGAAACCATTGGAAACACCATATATTTT. Its protein product is CSASVPETIGNTIYF.

This clonotype was observed a handful of times. The CDR3 reads CASSQGGFSSYEQYF. CDR3 DNA sequence: TGCGCCAGCAGCCAGGGTGGGTTTAGCTCCTACGAGCAGTACTTC. The genes are TRBV4-3 and TRBJ2-7, with D unclear. The CDR3 covers 15 residues. Per the germline V gene, CDR1 is LGHNA and CDR2 is YSLEER. V lost 3 bases and J 0 bases, leaving 12 bases between the germline ends.

V gene TRBV7-9 combines with J gene TRBJ1-5, with TRBD1 as a possible D gene (6 bases). This CDR3 comprises 16 residues. Germline V lookup: CDR1 SEHNR, CDR2 FQNEAQ (reference sequence). The ends were cut back, 5 bases at V and 3 bases at J, with 17 bases in the middle. CDR3 region: CASSPRRGTTNQPQHF. The CDR3 DNA reads TGTGCCAGCAGCCCCCGGAGGGGGACAACCAATCAGCCCCAGCATTTT.

Ten or more counts support this clonotype. This chain connects TRBV27 to TRBJ1-5; D is undetermined. This CDR3 is built from 12 residues. Trimming took off 6 bases at V and 3 bases at J, with 6 bases between the two ends. The germline CDR1 and CDR2 sequences are MNHEY and SMNVEV (reference sequence). The CDR3 DNA is TGTGCCAGCAGCTTGCCCAATCAGCCCCAGCATTTT. This encodes CASSLPNQPQHF.

The gene calls are TRBV5-6 and TRBJ1-5; TRBD1 aligns across 8 bases. V trimming: 1 base; J trimming: 5 bases; junction bases outside the gene matches: 5. There are 15 residues in the CDR3. Germline CDR1 and CDR2: SGHDT and YYEEEE. The CDR3 protein is CASSLFQGAYQPQHF. The CDR3 DNA reads as TGTGCCAGCAGCTTGTTCCAGGGGGCATATCAGCCCCAGCATTTT.

This clonotype was observed many times. The CDR3 is CAWSSRGREQYF. The CDR3 nucleotides read TGTGCCTGGAGTTCTAGGGGGCGCGAGCAGTACTTC. This chain uses TRBV30 with TRBJ2-7, with 7 bases that match TRBD1. Germline V gene data show CDR1 as GTSNPN and CDR2 as SVGIG (reference sequence). The J segment lost 6 bases and the V segment lost 2 bases, leaving 4 bases of the junction unmatched. This CDR3 has 12 amino acids.

The rearrangement uses TRBV2 and TRBJ1-5; 9 bases line up with TRBD1. Germline trimming cut 6 bases from V and 5 bases from J; bases unmatched to any gene: 2. The CDR3 runs 13 residues. CDR1 and CDR2 (germline): SNHLY, FYNNEI. The CDR3 region has the DNA TGTGCCAGCAGAAGACAGGGGGATCAGCCCCAGCATTTT. Residues: CASRRQGDQPQHF.

This clonotype was counted a few times. This chain connects TRBV30 to TRBJ1-3; 9 nucleotides align to TRBD1. The CDR3 length is 17 residues. The ends lost 0 bases at V and 0 bases at J; junction bases unmatched: 6. Germline CDR1 and CDR2: GTSNPN and SVGIG (reference sequence). CDR3 residues: CAWSVGDRALSGNTIYF. The CDR3 DNA reads as TGTGCCTGGAGTGTAGGGGACAGGGCCCTCTCTGGAAACACCATATATTTT.

The CDR3 sequence: CASSEGDLHGEQFF. The CDR3 nucleotides read TGTGCCAGCAGTGAAGGGGACCTCCACGGTGAGCAGTTCTTC. The chain recombines TRBV27 with TRBJ2-1; the D call may be TRBD1 or TRBD2 (5 bases each). The germline CDR1 and CDR2 sequences are MNHEY and SMNVEV (reference sequence). The CDR3 sequence is 14 residues long. Trimming stripped 5 bases from V and 9 bases from J, with 17 bases between.

This clonotype was seen a handful of times. V is TRBV29-1 and J is TRBJ2-1; tentatively, D is TRBD1 (5 bases). The CDR3 is 15 residues long. V lost 2 bases to trimming and J lost 2 bases, with 13 bases between them. Germline V gene data show CDR1 as SQVTM and CDR2 as ANQGSEA. The CDR3 region has the DNA TGCAGCGTTGAACCTCAGGGTGTCACCTACAATGAGCAGTTCTTC. Translated: CSVEPQGVTYNEQFF.

This clonotype was counted many times. This chain's CDR3 is CASSPMTGDGYTF. CDR3 coding DNA: TGTGCCAGCAGCCCCATGACAGGGGATGGCTACACCTTC. The chain joins TRBV11-2 to TRBJ1-2, with 8 bases lining up with TRBD1. J was trimmed by 6 bases and V by 5 bases; bases with no gene match: 5. This CDR3 is built from 13 residues. Per germline, CDR1 SGHAT and CDR2 FQNNGV.

The J gene is TRBJ1-1, the V gene TRBV7-2; D is unclear. CDR1 and CDR2 (germline): SGHTA, FQGNSA. This CDR3 is built from 14 residues. V lost 6 bases and J lost 0, with 11 bases in between. In nucleotides, the CDR3 is TGTGCCAGCAGACCAGGACCGCTGAACACTGAAGCTTTCTTT. Translating it yields CASRPGPLNTEAFF.

This clonotype was seen ten or more times. The rearrangement links TRBV7-9 to TRBJ1-1; D uncertain. This CDR3 comprises 15 residues. Trimming left V 3 bases short and J 1 base short, with 12 bases between. The germline gives CDR1 SEHNR, CDR2 FQNEAQ (reference sequence). The CDR3 spells CASSFGRTTNTEAFF. The CDR3 DNA reads TGTGCCAGCAGCTTCGGGCGCACAACGAACACTGAAGCTTTCTTT.

The chain combines TRBV24-1 with TRBJ2-3; TRBD2 matches at 7 bases. The V gene's germline CDR1 is KGHDR and CDR2 SFDVKD. Trimming cost V 2 bases and J 0 bases; bases outside gene matches: 7. CDR3 size: 17 residues. CDR3 DNA: TGTGCCACCAGTGATTCCCGGGCGGGGGTTAGCACAGATACGCAGTATTTT. It codes for CATSDSRAGVSTDTQYF.

The genes are TRBV27 and TRBJ2-6; possibly TRBD1 or TRBD2 for D (5 bases each). The CDR3 runs to 17 residues. Germline CDR1 and CDR2: MNHEY and SMNVEV (reference sequence). The germline V and J ends were trimmed by 1 base and 2 bases, with 12 bases remaining between them. The CDR3 nucleotides are TGTGCCAGCAGTTTATTACTTGGGGGTACTGGGGCCAACGTCCTGACTTTC. Its protein is CASSLLLGGTGANVLTF.

The rearrangement links TRBV12-3 or TRBV12-4 to TRBJ2-1; a possible D gene is TRBD1 (6 bases). Trimming removed 0 bases at V and 11 bases at J, with 11 bases between. The CDR3 consists of 13 residues. In nucleotides, the CDR3 is TGTGCCAGCAGTTTAGCCGGGACAAGTCAGCAGTTCTTC. Translated, it gives CASSLAGTSQQFF.

Ten or more counts support this clonotype. CDR3 in DNA: TGTGCCAGCAGTTACAGGGGTAACTCCTACGAGCAGTACTTC. It translates to CASSYRGNSYEQYF. The V and J genes are TRBV6-1 and TRBJ2-7, with 7 positions matching TRBD1. There are 14 residues in the CDR3. Unmatched junction bases numbered 4, after V lost 5 bases and J lost 0 bases. CDR1 is MNHNS, CDR2 SASEGT, per germline.

This clonotype was seen at least ten times. V and J are TRBV24-1 and TRBJ2-5; 7 bases map to TRBD2. The trim removed 9 bases at V and 4 bases at J, leaving 7 bases unmatched. The CDR3 sequence is 13 residues long. Germline loops: CDR1 KGHDR, CDR2 SFDVKD. The CDR3 loop reads CATAVGGRETQYF. CDR3 DNA: TGTGCCACCGCCGTGGGGGGGAGAGAGACCCAGTACTTC.

This clonotype was seen at least ten times. The rearrangement links TRBV18 to TRBJ2-7; D perhaps matches TRBD1 (6 bases). The CDR3 sequence is 12 residues long. The ends were cut back, 6 bases at V and 7 bases at J, with 13 bases in the middle. CDR1 is KGHSH and CDR2 is LQKENI in the germline V gene. This CDR3 is CASSPGHPEQYF. In DNA form, the CDR3 reads TGTGCCAGCTCCCCGGGACACCCGGAGCAGTACTTC.

This clonotype was observed at least ten times. This rearrangement joins TRBV10-3 to TRBJ2-7, with D unresolved. This CDR3 region has 15 residues. Germline V gives CDR1 ENHRY, CDR2 SYGVKD. Trimming pared 2 bases from V and 2 bases from J, leaving 13 bases between. The CDR3 here is CAISEAPGSPYEQYF. The CDR3 DNA reads as TGTGCCATCAGTGAGGCTCCAGGTAGCCCCTACGAGCAGTACTTC.

This sequence joins TRBV2 and TRBJ1-4; D call uncertain. With 9 bases removed from V and 0 bases from J, the gap between germline ends came to 11 bases. In germline, CDR1 is SNHLY, CDR2 FYNNEI. The CDR3 is 14 residues long. In DNA form, the CDR3 reads TGTGCCAGTCATCAAGAATCAACTAATGAAAAACTGTTTTTT. It is translated as CASHQESTNEKLFF.

This chain joins TRBV7-9 and TRBJ1-3; 8 positions agree with TRBD1. V was clipped by 5 bases and J by 7 bases; unmatched bases: 7. This CDR3 is 14 amino acids long. Germline CDR1 SEHNR, CDR2 FQNEAQ (reference sequence). The CDR3 bases are TGTGCCAGCAGCACCGGGCCAGGGGGCAACACCATATATTTT. Translating gives CASSTGPGGNTIYF.